This T cell receptor beta chain was found in a study of human T cells and chemical hapten exposure. The overall study: Upper back patch tests used 0.01% DPC, scored after 6 days. Minor pooled library volume differences mainly drove per-sample TCR yield variation.

In TCRdb, the RACE reads were re-called with MiXCR into one record per CDR3 protein. The sample has roughly 160,000 distinct CDR3 sequences, about 14% seen once. CDR3 length: 13 amino acids. Trimming shortened V by 8 bases and J by 5 bases, and 15 bases separated the two germline ends. Germline CDR1 and CDR2: MDHEN and SYDVKM. Study results and limitations: Expanded TCRs were compared with controls, and the expanded TCRs formed significantly more large CDR3 similarity clusters.

Specified time point: patch test 1, 2 weeks after DPC sensitization. The treatment is: therapeutic diphenylcyclopropenone sensitization with weekly scalp DPC. Non-pregnant alopecia patients aged 18 to 70, suitable for DPC therapy. Comments on this clonotype: What it recognizes is unknown.

The chain employs TRBV28 and TRBJ1-2; D is possibly TRBD1 (5 bases). This sample comprised whole blood, obtained in connection with sensitization to the hapten diphenylcyclopropenone (DPC). The sequence was collected from a woman in her twenties or thirties with alopecia areata. Some clones in this sample may be carry-over from other donors' samples. The CDR3 loop is CASRLTTDYGYTF. CDR3 nucleotides: TGTGCCAGCCGCCTTACGACAGATTATGGCTACACCTTC.